These T cell receptor beta chains were read from a single sample in a study of T cell repertoires in cytomegalovirus infection. Their antigens remain unidentified. TCRdb processed the reads anew with MiXCR; each CDR3 protein has one entry. Found here are roughly 180,000 distinct CDR3 sequences, about 22% of them singletons; the top ten hold around a quarter. The sample was CD8+ T cells from cultured PBMCs, taken from culture after CMV antigen stimulation. Receptors originate from a human donor in good health (CMV status not recorded). Some clones in this sample may be carry-over from other donors' samples. Each CDR3 is given with its conserved first and last residue. D genes are given only for firm matches. Clone size is shown for a subset of rows, as once, few, many or a class of expanded clone.

TRBV29-1	TRBD1	TRBJ2-7	.	TGCAGCGTTCAGGTCCGGGCAGGGGGCAATCCCTACGAGCAGTACTTC	CSVQVRAGGNPYEQYF
TRBV6-2/TRBV6-3	.	TRBJ2-7	.	TGTGCCAGCAGTTACCGAGGTCAGACCTACGAGCAGTACTTC	CASSYRGQTYEQYF
TRBV12-5	.	TRBJ2-1	.	TGTGCTAGTGGCCAAGCGGCCAATGAGCAGTTCTTC	CASGQAANEQFF
TRBV5-1	.	TRBJ1-1	.	TGCGCCAGCAGCTTGGAGGGCCAGAAAATGAACACTGAAGCTTTCTTT	CASSLEGQKMNTEAFF
TRBV23-1	.	TRBJ1-6	.	TGCGCCAGCAGTACGGCAGGGTGGAATTCACCCCTCCACTTT	CASSTAGWNSPLHF
TRBV7-2	TRBD1	TRBJ2-3	few	TGTGCCAGCAGCCAATTTGGCCGGGACAGGGGAACTAGCACAGATACGCAGTATTTT	CASSQFGRDRGTSTDTQYF
TRBV19	TRBD1	TRBJ2-7	few	TGTGCCAGTAGTCTACGACAGGGGCCGAGCTCCTACGAGCAGTACTTC	CASSLRQGPSSYEQYF
TRBV7-2	.	TRBJ2-7	few	TGTGCCAGCAGCTTACAACAGGACCTCTACGAGCAGTACTTC	CASSLQQDLYEQYF
TRBV4-1	.	TRBJ2-7	few	TGCGCCAGCAGCCAAGAGCCCCAGACCCCCTACGAGCAGTACTTC	CASSQEPQTPYEQYF
TRBV24-1	TRBD2	TRBJ2-1	.	TGTGCCACCAGTGACAAGAGTAGCGGGGGCCGCTACAATGAGCAGTTCTTC	CATSDKSSGGRYNEQFF
TRBV7-6	.	TRBJ1-1	.	TGTGCCAGCAGCCGGGACAACACTGAAGCTTTCTTT	CASSRDNTEAFF
TRBV7-8	TRBD1	TRBJ2-7	many	TGTGCCAGCAGCCCCCGGACAGGAACCTACGAGCAGTACTTC	CASSPRTGTYEQYF
TRBV7-9	.	TRBJ1-4	few	TGTGCCAGCAGCTTAGCCCCCACACTCGAAAAACTGTTTTTT	CASSLAPTLEKLFF
TRBV6-5	TRBD2	TRBJ2-2	many	TGTGCCAGCAGACACACGCTGGGCGGGGGATATAACACCGGGGAGCTGTTTTTT	CASRHTLGGGYNTGELFF
TRBV7-2	.	TRBJ2-2	few	TGTGCCAGCAGCTTAGTACCGGGAATGAACACCGGGGAGCTGTTTTTT	CASSLVPGMNTGELFF
TRBV19	TRBD2	TRBJ2-7	few	TGTGCCAGTAGTATAGGCGAGGCTAGCGGGGGATACGAGCAGTACTTC	CASSIGEASGGYEQYF
TRBV19	.	TRBJ1-4	.	TGTGCCAGTACCCGGGCCGATTTTAATGAAAAACTGTTTTTT	CASTRADFNEKLFF
TRBV6-1	.	TRBJ2-1	once	TGTGCCAGCAGGGGGCAGGGGGGGTACAATGAGCAGTTCTTC	CASRGQGGYNEQFF
TRBV7-9	.	TRBJ1-2	few	TGTGCCAGCAGCTTAGCCCCGGTTAACTATGGCTACACCTTC	CASSLAPVNYGYTF
TRBV11-2	.	TRBJ1-1	.	TGTGCCAGCAGCCTACAACGCTCAAGCATGAACACTGAAGCTTTCTTT	CASSLQRSSMNTEAFF
TRBV7-9	.	TRBJ2-5	.	TGTGCCAGCAGCGCGACAGGTCTCCAAGAGACCCAGTACTTC	CASSATGLQETQYF
TRBV29-1	.	TRBJ2-6	many	TGCAGCGTTGTGGTGGCAGGGAAGACTGGGGCCAACGTCCTGACTTTC	CSVVVAGKTGANVLTF
TRBV28	TRBD1	TRBJ1-1	.	TGTGCCAGCAGTCAGGGTGGGACAGGGTCCACTGAAGCTTTCTTT	CASSQGGTGSTEAFF